This T cell receptor (beta chain) stems from a study of shared clonotypes between healthy human individuals. The CDR3 is made up of 14 amino acids. Germline CDR1 reads KGHSH; CDR2 reads LQKENI. Trimming removed 5 bases from V and 6 bases from J; junction bases left unmatched: 10. All participating donors were Caucasian adults from Nashville, Tennessee. The repertoire was sequenced with immunoSEQ multiplex PCR; TCRdb's copy has only in-frame clones and lacks some. Among approximately 530,000 clones, 95% to 97% were seen once, and the ten largest hold 0.064%. Study outcomes and limitations: Naive subsets generally exceeded memory subsets in estimated richness. In this cohort, only blood was sampled, and tissue repertoires likely differ. Generation probabilities were higher for clonotypes shared across all four sorted-subset donors than for unshared ones.

This clone was seen a single time. Its specificity is unknown. This receptor was taken from a woman in her 30s in good health. This chain connects TRBV18 to TRBJ2-7; 7 nucleotides line up with TRBD2. Sample: naive CD4+ T cells sorted from blood. Described subset: CD45RA+ positively selected. CDR3 in DNA: TGTGCCAGCTCAGCCGGACTAGAATGGAGCGAGCAGTACTTC. It yields the protein CASSAGLEWSEQYF.